The sequence of this T cell receptor beta chain was determined in a study of blood T cells in healthy people across ages. This clonotype was recorded a few times. With a J-beta primer mix and a sample-barcoded 5' primer, a second PCR ran about 7 to 12 cycles. With 12 random nucleotides, a template-switch adaptor tagged each individual cDNA molecule. TCRdb re-called the 5' RACE reads through MiXCR, storing one row per CDR3 protein. In the table there are more than 550,000 distinct CDR3 sequences, 22% of which are singletons. Germline-derived CDR1 and CDR2 are LGHDT and YNNKEL (reference sequence). The ends were cut back, 3 bases at V and 4 bases at J, with 12 bases in the middle. This CDR3 has 14 residues. Each sample yielded at least 6 million isolated PBMCs.

The chain uses TRBV3-1 and TRBJ1-2, with D uncertain. The receptor's source is a man aged 70 or older in good health. The sample consisted of blood. In DNA, the CDR3 is TGTGCCAGCAGCCATAACCGGGATAGCTATGGCTACACCTTC. Encoded protein: CASSHNRDSYGYTF.